The 32 T cell receptor beta chains below all came from one sample that was sequenced in a study of T-cell memory formation after mild COVID-19. Each CDR3 protein is one row after TCRdb ran MiXCR on the 5' RACE reads. The table records about 470,000 distinct CDR3 sequences, around a quarter of them present only once. The sequenced material came from PBMCs or a T cell subset sorted from them (not recorded which). These receptors were collected from an adult woman who had mild COVID-19 (a few samples of this study predate the infection). Cell type and time point are not known.

The chain employs TRBV5-1 and TRBJ2-2; a weak D match, TRBD2 (5 bases). The V gene lost 3 bases and the J gene lost 1 base, with 10 bases spanning the gap. The CDR3 is made up of 15 amino acids. Germline V gene sequence: CDR1 SGHRS, CDR2 YFSETQ. The CDR3 sequence: CASSSNRGNTGELFF. The CDR3 DNA is TGCGCCAGCAGCTCGAACCGGGGGAACACCGGGGAGCTGTTTTTT.

The rearrangement joins TRBV5-1 to TRBJ1-2, with D perhaps TRBD1 (5 bases). Trimming removed 0 bases at V and 3 bases at J, with 9 bases between. Germline CDR1 and CDR2: SGHRS and YFSETQ. The CDR3 runs to 14 residues. CDR3 region: CASSLDGGDYGYTF. CDR3 bases: TGCGCCAGCAGCTTGGACGGGGGGGACTATGGCTACACCTTC.

This chain uses TRBV3-1 with TRBJ2-3; a possible D gene is TRBD2 (5 bases). The V gene lost 1 base and the J gene lost 6 bases, with 8 bases spanning the gap. Germline CDR1 reads LGHDT; CDR2 reads YNNKEL (reference sequence). This CDR3 is built from 13 residues. The CDR3 loop is CASSQGRMDTQYF. The CDR3 nucleotides read TGTGCCAGCAGCCAAGGGAGGATGGATACGCAGTATTTT.

This clonotype was counted a few times. CDR3 sequence: CASSSTGVGNTIYF. The CDR3 DNA sequence: TGTGCCAGCAGCAGTACAGGGGTTGGAAACACCATATATTTT. This chain connects TRBV5-5 to TRBJ1-3; TRBD1 aligns across 7 bases. The CDR3 is made up of 14 amino acids. V lost 4 bases to trimming and J lost 3 bases; unmatched junction nucleotides: 4. Germline lookup yields CDR1 SGHKS and CDR2 YYEKEE (reference sequence).

This chain links TRBV11-3 with TRBJ2-7; D possibly corresponds to TRBD2 (7 bases). This CDR3 spans 16 amino acids. Per germline, CDR1 SGHNT and CDR2 YENEEA. Deletions cut 6 bases from V and 5 bases from J, with 23 bases between. Here the CDR3 reads CASRNRGGDIGNEQYF. CDR3 nucleotides: TGTGCCAGCAGGAACCGAGGGGGGGATATCGGAAACGAGCAGTACTTC.

This sequence joins TRBV30 and TRBJ2-1; D possibly corresponds to TRBD1 (6 bases). Trimming pared 0 bases from V and 9 bases from J, leaving 6 bases between. Germline CDR1 reads GTSNPN; CDR2 reads SVGIG (reference sequence). The CDR3 totals 11 residues. CDR3 region: CAWSVQGEQFF. The CDR3 DNA follows: TGTGCCTGGAGTGTACAGGGTGAGCAGTTCTTC.

The J gene is TRBJ1-2, the V gene TRBV12-3 or TRBV12-4; maybe TRBD1 (5 bases). V lost 10 bases and J lost 8, with 14 bases in between. The CDR3 runs 11 residues. CDR3 residues: CATSWGSGYTF. In DNA form, the CDR3 reads TGTGCCACCTCGTGGGGCAGCGGCTACACCTTC.

This clonotype was counted a few times. V and J are TRBV9 and TRBJ2-3, with 9 bases fitting TRBD2. The germline V gene has CDR1 SGDLS and CDR2 YYNGEE. After removal of 4 bases from V and 2 bases from J, the junction contained 11 bases not matched to a gene. The CDR3 runs 17 residues. The CDR3 spells CASSLRGLATDTDTQYF. CDR3 DNA sequence: TGTGCCAGCAGCTTACGAGGACTAGCGACAGACACAGATACGCAGTATTTT.

The chain is built from TRBV9 and TRBJ1-1, with TRBD1 as a possible D gene (5 bases). Trimming pared 0 bases from V and 3 bases from J, leaving 12 bases between. Per the germline V gene, CDR1 is SGDLS and CDR2 is YYNGEE. The CDR3 spans 15 residues. In nucleotides, the CDR3 is TGTGCCAGCAGCGTAGAGGGACCCCCGGACACTGAAGCTTTCTTT. Encoded protein: CASSVEGPPDTEAFF.

This chain connects TRBV9 to TRBJ1-2, with D possibly matching TRBD1 (5 bases). Germline-derived CDR1 and CDR2 are SGDLS and YYNGEE. Trimming removed 0 bases from V and 13 bases from J, with 19 bases in between. CDR3 length: 14 amino acids. CDR3: CASSVAPAGWDSTF. The CDR3 DNA is TGTGCCAGCAGCGTAGCTCCGGCAGGGTGGGACTCCACCTTC.

The chain employs TRBV14 and TRBJ1-2; D is perhaps TRBD1 (5 bases). This CDR3 comprises 15 residues. V lost 1 base, J lost 0 bases, and 9 bases lay in between. CDR1 and CDR2 from the germline V gene are SGHDN and FVKESK. The CDR3 DNA reads TGTGCCAGCAGCCAAGTTCACAGGTCTAACTATGGCTACACCTTC. Translation gives CASSQVHRSNYGYTF.

Only a few counts were recorded for this clonotype. This sequence joins TRBV27 and TRBJ2-7; TRBD1 is a possible D gene (5 bases). The germline gives CDR1 MNHEY, CDR2 SMNVEV (reference sequence). The CDR3 sequence is 14 residues long. V gave up 8 bases and J gave up 2 bases, with 16 bases separating them. CDR3 DNA: TGTGCCAGCCAGGGCCCGACAAGCCCCTACGAGCAGTACTTC. Translation gives CASQGPTSPYEQYF.

The chain has TRBV12-3 or TRBV12-4 and TRBJ2-1; D remains ambiguous. V dropped 2 bases and J dropped 6 bases, with 14 bases sitting between them. The CDR3 is made up of 15 amino acids. The CDR3 DNA sequence: TGTGCCAGCAGTTTATCGTCCTTGGTAGCCAATGAGCAGTTCTTC. Translating gives CASSLSSLVANEQFF.

This clonotype showed up just a few times. The V and J genes are TRBV7-9 and TRBJ2-7; TRBD1 matches at 8 bases. The V gene end was trimmed by 4 bases and the J gene end by 5 bases; junction bases not matched to a gene: 4. CDR1 and CDR2 (germline): SEHNR, FQNEAQ (reference sequence). The CDR3 sequence is 13 residues long. This CDR3 reads CASSSDRAHEQYF. The CDR3, as DNA: TGTGCCAGCAGCTCGGACAGGGCCCACGAGCAGTACTTC.

This sequence joins TRBV14 and TRBJ2-1; tentatively, D is TRBD1 or TRBD2 (5 bases each). This CDR3 region has 14 residues. The germline CDR1 and CDR2 sequences are SGHDN and FVKESK. Trimming pared 1 base from V and 10 bases from J, leaving 14 bases between. The CDR3 loop is CASSQVGDWGEQFF. The CDR3 DNA reads TGTGCCAGCAGCCAAGTGGGGGATTGGGGAGAGCAGTTCTTC. Full variable domain (remainder filled in from reference TRBV14 and TRBJ2-1): EAGVTQFPSHSVIEKGQTVTLRCDPISGHDNLYWYRRVMGKEIKFLLHFVKESKQDESGMPNNRFLAERTGGTYSTLKVQPAELEDSGVYFCASSQVGDWGEQFFGPGTRLTVL.

This clonotype came up many times. The chain has TRBV20-1 and TRBJ2-1, with 8 bases that match TRBD2. Losses at the gene ends were 1 base for V and 7 bases for J; bases not matched to a gene: 15. Germline values: CDR1 DFQATT, CDR2 SNEGSKA (reference sequence). The CDR3 runs 17 residues. CDR3 sequence reads: CSARASLGSGGNNEQFF. The DNA for the CDR3 is TGCAGTGCTAGAGCCTCCCTTGGGAGCGGGGGAAATAATGAGCAGTTCTTC.

The chain employs TRBV6-5 and TRBJ2-3; 11 bases line up with TRBD2. Germline values: CDR1 MNHEY, CDR2 SVGAGI. The CDR3 spans 14 residues. V trimming: 8 bases; J trimming: 4 bases; junction bases outside the gene matches: 5. In DNA form, the CDR3 reads TGTGCCAGCCGAGTAGCGGGAGGGCCAGATACGCAGTATTTT. Amino acid sequence: CASRVAGGPDTQYF.

The V gene is TRBV21-1, the J gene TRBJ2-3; the DNA was not compared with TRBD2, the D call given in the table. TRBV21-1 is a pseudogene. The CDR3 loop spans 15 amino acids. The CDR3 nucleotides read TGTGCCAGCAGCACCCGAGGGCCGGTCACAGATACGCAGTATTTT. It codes for CASSTRGPVTDTQYF.

J is TRBJ1-5 and V is TRBV20-1, with 8 positions matching TRBD1. In germline, CDR1 is DFQATT, CDR2 SNEGSKA (reference sequence). Unmatched junction bases numbered 5, after V lost 5 bases and J lost 5 bases. This CDR3 is built from 13 residues. CDR3 sequence reads: CSALETGDQPQHF. CDR3 DNA sequence: TGCAGTGCTCTGGAGACAGGGGATCAGCCCCAGCATTTT.

This clonotype was picked up a small number of times. V usage is TRBV14 and J usage is TRBJ1-2; D gene uncertain. Germline values: CDR1 SGHDN, CDR2 FVKESK. This CDR3 comprises 13 residues. The ends were cut back, 4 bases at V and 3 bases at J, with 9 bases in the middle. For the CDR3, the DNA is TGTGCCAGCAGCCTAAACCCCCACTATGGCTACACCTTC. Translating it yields CASSLNPHYGYTF.

Only a few counts were recorded for this clonotype. CDR3 loop: CASRRQGTGNIQYF. CDR3 coding DNA: TGCGCCAGCAGAAGACAGGGGACGGGAAACATTCAGTACTTC. V is TRBV5-1 and J is TRBJ2-4, with TRBD1 matching over 8 bases. J was trimmed by 6 bases and V by 5 bases; bases with no gene match: 7. The CDR3 contains 14 residues. CDR1 and CDR2 (germline): SGHRS, YFSETQ.

The chain carries TRBV27 and TRBJ2-7; 8 nucleotides align to TRBD1. The germline CDR1 and CDR2 sequences are MNHEY and SMNVEV (reference sequence). CDR3 length: 15 amino acids. Trimming took 5 bases from V and 2 from J; bases not matched to a gene: 8. The CDR3 protein is CASSPRTGSTYEQYF. For the CDR3, the DNA is TGTGCCAGCAGTCCCCGGACAGGGTCGACCTACGAGCAGTACTTC.

This chain connects TRBV4-1 to TRBJ1-2; no clear D. This CDR3 has 15 residues. Germline V gene data show CDR1 as MGHRA and CDR2 as YSYEKL. The V end lost 1 base, the J end lost 0 bases, and 9 bases lay between the germline ends. Here the CDR3 DNA reads TGCGCCAGCAGCCAAGGGGAGTTAGCTAACTATGGCTACACCTTC. It specifies CASSQGELANYGYTF.

This clonotype appeared a few times. The chain carries TRBV7-8 and TRBJ2-6; 9 nucleotides line up with TRBD1. V was pared by 8 bases and J by 1 base, with 15 bases of the junction left unmatched. This CDR3 is built from 19 residues. CDR1 is SGHVS, CDR2 FQNEAQ, per germline. This chain's CDR3 is CASVLRGDRDSSGANVLTF. The CDR3 DNA follows: TGTGCCAGCGTCCTCCGGGGGGACAGGGATTCATCTGGGGCCAACGTCCTGACTTTC. Supplemented by reference TRBV7-8 and TRBJ2-6, the full variable domain reads GAGVSQSPRYKVAKRGQDVALRCDPISGHVSLFWYQQALGQGPEFLTYFQNEAQLDKSGLPSDRFFAERPEGSVSTLKIQRTQQEDSAVYLCASVLRGDRDSSGANVLTFGAGSRLTVL.

This chain joins TRBV7-3 and TRBJ2-2; the match to TRBD2 covers 9 bases. The CDR3 has 16 residues. The germline V gene encodes CDR1 SGHTA and CDR2 FQGTGA. The ends lost 5 bases at V and 1 base at J; junction bases unmatched: 5. CDR3 residues: CASSDPLAGNTGELFF. For the CDR3, the DNA is TGTGCCAGCAGCGACCCACTAGCGGGGAACACCGGGGAGCTGTTTTTT.

This clonotype was counted a single time. J is TRBJ2-7 and V is TRBV20-1; D gene uncertain. CDR1 and CDR2 from the germline V gene are DFQATT and SNEGSKA (reference sequence). Trimming stripped 4 bases from V and 1 base from J, with 23 bases between. CDR3 length equals 17 residues. CDR3 in amino acids: CSATSPSTATISYEQYF. The CDR3 region has the DNA TGCAGTGCTACCAGCCCTAGTACGGCTACTATTTCCTACGAGCAGTACTTC.

This chain links TRBV7-8 with TRBJ1-1, with no clear D. The V and J ends lost 2 bases and 5 bases respectively, with 9 bases between them. Germline CDR1 and CDR2: SGHVS and FQNEAQ. The CDR3 contains 13 residues. Written as DNA, the CDR3 is TGTGCCAGCAGCTTAAGGCGGGGTACTGAAGCTTTCTTT. Translation gives CASSLRRGTEAFF.

The V and J genes are TRBV7-2 and TRBJ1-5; D is uncertain. V lost 5 bases, J lost 1 base, and 12 bases lay in between. Germline V gene sequence: CDR1 SGHTA, CDR2 FQGNSA. This CDR3 is 15 amino acids long. Here the CDR3 DNA reads TGTGCCAGCAGCCACTCCCGATCGAGCAATCAGCCCCAGCATTTT. It yields the protein CASSHSRSSNQPQHF. The full variable domain, with the rest looked up from reference TRBV7-2 and TRBJ1-5, is GAGVSQSPSNKVTEKGKDVELRCDPISGHTALYWYRQSLGQGLEFLIYFQGNSAPDKSGLPSDRFSAERTGGSVSTLTIQRTQQEDSAVYLCASSHSRSSNQPQHFGDGTRLSIL.

The chain has TRBV12-3 or TRBV12-4 and TRBJ1-3; D possibly corresponds to TRBD1 (6 bases). Trimming cost V 6 bases and J 5 bases, with 20 bases left between them. The CDR3 is made up of 16 amino acids. Written as DNA, the CDR3 is TGTGCCAGCAGCTTCTCGGGGCAGGGGAACAGAAACACCATATATTTT. Its protein product is CASSFSGQGNRNTIYF.

The chain links TRBV11-2 to TRBJ2-1; 14 bases are shared with TRBD2. The germline gives CDR1 SGHAT, CDR2 FQNNGV. V dropped 3 bases and J dropped 1; count of bases not matched to a gene: 5. The CDR3 is made up of 18 amino acids. The CDR3 sequence: CASSLDGLAGGSYNEQFF. Here the CDR3 DNA reads TGTGCCAGCAGCTTGGACGGACTAGCGGGGGGATCCTACAATGAGCAGTTCTTC. Complete variable domain (other parts from reference TRBV11-2 and TRBJ2-1): EAGVAQSPRYKIIEKRQSVAFWCNPISGHATLYWYQQILGQGPKLLIQFQNNGVVDDSQLPKDRFSAERLKGVDSTLKIQPAKLEDSAVYLCASSLDGLAGGSYNEQFFGPGTRLTVL.

This chain connects TRBV7-2 to TRBJ2-1; D is unresolved. This CDR3 contains 15 residues. With 5 bases removed from V and 0 bases from J, the gap between germline ends came to 11 bases. The germline V gene has CDR1 SGHTA and CDR2 FQGNSA. CDR3 bases: TGTGCCAGCAGCCCACAACAGAGCTCCTACAATGAGCAGTTCTTC. It is translated as CASSPQQSSYNEQFF.

This clonotype was picked up one time. The chain joins TRBV25-1 to TRBJ1-2; D is possibly TRBD1 (5 bases). V lost 1 base, J lost 3 bases, and 12 bases lay in between. CDR3 length equals 15 residues. The V gene's germline CDR1 is MGHDK and CDR2 SYGVNS. The CDR3 coding sequence is TGTGCCAGCAGTGAATTTGGCAGGGACGACTATGGCTACACCTTC. It is translated as CASSEFGRDDYGYTF.